This T cell receptor beta chain appears in the sequencing data of a study of cytomegalovirus exposure and HLA in healthy donors (dated by TCRdb to about 2017). The study in broad terms: An earlier analysis of 587 of the donors reported about 260 Gb of sequence data and 100 million to 120 million unique TCR beta sequences obtained from 150 million to 200 million T cells. An early release that covered approximately 600 HLA-typed donors contained approximately 290 gigabases of sequencing data and about 93 million unique TCR sequences. The genetic ancestry cluster associated with self-reported Caucasian donors included 80% to 90% of the 398 genotyped donors. The aim of the study was to test whether cataloging public T cell receptors could identify signatures of past pathogen exposure. The study profiled the T cell repertoires of approximately 700 subjects by immunosequencing and related them to cytomegalovirus serostatus. Besides the first cohort of approximately 710 subjects, a separate validation cohort made up of about 120 different subjects was used. To predict cytomegalovirus infection status, the study brought together high-throughput TCR immunosequencing, statistical association of individual TCRs with disease status, and machine learning. A later analysis re-examined previously published TCR beta repertoires from about 700 donors and added high-resolution HLA genotyping to investigate patterns of TCR occurrence. The later analysis used no new phenotypic data to find candidate immune exposures, relying instead on TCR beta sequences and their occurrence across donors. An earlier analysis of approximately 630 of the donors applied high-throughput TCR beta sequencing to assess whether each TCR beta V gene segment acted as functional or pseudogenic. Donor age, sex, ethnicity and CMV serostatus were collected together with the repertoire data. A later genetic analysis used genome-wide SNP genotypes for about 60% of the 666 donors, treating that subset as a discovery cohort. Every discovery cohort repertoire had been produced on one sequencing platform. Both class I and class II loci were covered by HLA typing, at four-digit resolution. Typing coverage varied by locus: 629-630 donors for A, B, C, DRB1 and DQB1; 500 to 550 for DQA1; about 600 for DPA1; around 490 for DPB1. Because of strong linkage in the cohort, roughly 5 DR-DQ haplotypes were treated as single units for association and clustering. On average, roughly 200,000 unique TCR beta nucleotide sequences were sequenced per donor among about 400 genotyped donors of the cohort, with roughly 18% of those sequences being non-productive. The study at large found these results: Some IMGT-functional V segments, including TRBV6-2 and TRBV6-3, could not be distinguished by the 87-base-pair reads and were therefore excluded. Only TCR beta chains were sequenced in this cohort, and the absence of alpha or paired-chain data limited detectable features. The classifier was reported to diagnose cytomegalovirus status with high specificity and sensitivity in both the original cohort and the validation cohort. Correlated functional status among segregating V segments might be attributable to linkage disequilibrium, but an unknown experimental factor could not be ruled out. While some public TCRs were present in many individuals, most TCR sequences turned up only very rarely across donors. In a later analysis, most CMV-associated TCR beta chains were found to appear HLA-restricted, with HLA associations seemingly driven largely by CMV exposure. V-gene and J-gene trimming of TCR beta chains was associated with a missense DCLRE1C variant in a later genetic analysis, and the association was replicated in an independent cohort. The only immune exposure information available for the cohort was CMV serostatus. In a later genetic analysis, fewer N-insertions in productive TCRs were reported among donors in an Asian-associated ancestry cluster than the roughly 700-donor mean. In vitro tests confirmed that a few of the cytomegalovirus-associated TCR beta chains recognize cytomegalovirus antigens. A group of highly shared sequence variants was considered likely to be a technical artifact of the sequencing pipeline. According to the authors, the approach could potentially be generalized to other disease states and immunological phenotypes. Several of the top co-occurrence clusters appeared to be linked to parvovirus B19, influenza, CMV and Epstein-Barr virus, according to a later analysis. The study gave a list of under 200 TCR beta chains associated with cytomegalovirus. Because counts were too low, some 17 rarely observed V segments, including chromosome 9 orphons, were left out of the earlier analysis of 500 to 750 of the donors. In a later analysis, the rate of TCR association differed among HLA loci, with DRB1 alleles having the most associated TCRs and HLA-C alleles having the fewest. Assigning TCR associations to individual alleles was difficult when HLA alleles, especially DR and DQ, strongly co-occurred. Broadly in line with IMGT annotations, most TCR beta V segments showed up in productive rearrangements about 90% or about 30% of the time in an earlier analysis of 450 to 600 of the donors. A later analysis associated 16,951 TCR beta sequences with specific HLA alleles at a false discovery rate of 0.05. In a later analysis, HLA-associated TCR beta chains were found to be more clonally expanded and to have lower generation probabilities than equally common non-associated chains. Because some donors lacked HLA typing at each locus, the association tests relied only on the typed subset. Roughly uniform sequencing depth across donors was assumed in presence/absence analyses, although this assumption may not hold. A further reported finding was that TCR beta sequences accurately predicted the HLA-A and HLA-B alleles for most subjects in the first cohort.

A word on this clone: The specificity of this receptor is unknown. A junction boundary mismatches the germline segment, possibly from a read error.

Library construction relied on the immunoSEQ multiplex PCR assay. For the multiplex PCR, a mixture combining 60 forward primers for TCR Vbeta segments and 13 reverse primers for TCR Jbeta segments was used. The CDR3 region of rearranged TCR beta genes was amplified from genomic DNA with a multiplex PCR assay. On the Illumina HiSeq System, the amplified TCR beta libraries were sequenced as 87-base-pair reads. The paper's data handling went like this. Across the roughly 640 repertoires, a later analysis counted approximately 75 million unique TCR beta chains, 9.5 million to 12 million of which were shared by at least two donors. Raw reads were error-corrected and collapsed into unique sequences by a nearest-neighbor algorithm in which closely related sequences were merged to remove PCR and sequencing errors. To assign V, D and J gene segments, CDR3 sequences were aligned to IMGT reference sequences. For a sequence to be retained, at least a six-nucleotide match to both a V gene segment and a J gene segment was required. A rearrangement was called productive if the CDR3 had no stop codons and remained in frame with V and J, and every other rearrangement was called non-productive. CDR3 was defined by IMGT convention, running from the second conserved V-encoded cysteine to the conserved J-encoded phenylalanine. The earlier analysis of fewer than 700 of the donors excluded sequences that lacked an unambiguous match to a single V gene segment. In an earlier analysis of approximately 550 of the donors, V segments were called functional above 56.7% productive rearrangements and were called segregating when the between-donor standard deviation exceeded 5%. A statistical classification framework was built for diagnosing cytomegalovirus status from the catalog of TCR beta chain sequences. V and J gene assignment, in a later analysis, came from comparing TCR nucleotide sequences with IMGT/GENE-DB human TR gene sequences. A later analysis assigned CDR3 sequences and most-parsimonious VDJ recombination scenarios with the TCRdist pipeline. In a later analysis, each TCR beta chain was defined by its CDR3 amino acid sequence together with its V-gene family, and reads lacking a unique V-gene family were excluded. A later analysis removed roughly 590 highly shared, low-generation-probability nucleotide sequences to deal with suspected cross-contamination and a sequencing artifact. In a later analysis, a clonal expansion index for each public chain was calculated from normalized within-repertoire ranks of inferred template counts. A later analysis computed generation probabilities with a VDJ recombination model fitted to out-of-frame rearrangements, and checked the results against IGoR. Hypergeometric tests were used in a later analysis to score TCR-TCR, TCR-HLA and TCR-CMV co-occurrence, with a repertoire-size bias correction applied to the TCR pairs. In a later analysis, false discovery rates were estimated by permuting HLA or CMV assignments 20 times. In a later analysis, co-occurring TCRs were grouped with DBSCAN, and TCRdist sequence similarity was added when clustering was performed within HLA-allele-positive subsets. Co-occurrence clustering excluded repertoires with fewer than 30,000 or more than 120,000 public chains, plus five with anomalous nucleotide sharing. As stored in TCRdb, this immuneACCESS dataset retains in-frame rearrangements with V and J assigned. A fraction of the clones does not appear; measured against another copy, unresolved V genes explain less than half of the discrepancy, and the remainder lacks a known reason. The V and J calls and clone size were taken over from that table, and D and trimming were inferred from the DNA. The sample table shows approximately 110,000 clones, and around 70% are seen once. The ten largest clones take up 1% to 1.5% of the sample.

The CDR3 measures 15 amino acids from cysteine to phenylalanine. The entry retains the CDR3 DNA only, 45 bases that are in frame from base 1. According to the germline V gene (reference sequence), CDR1 reads SSHAT and CDR2 reads FNYEAQ. In total, over 600 healthy bone marrow donors made up the cohort. At the time of sampling, all cohort members were nominally healthy, though unrecorded immune exposures were likely present. The donor tested CMV seronegative, placing the donor among the 350 or so seronegative members of the cohort. A peripheral blood sample was provided by each donor, and peripheral blood mononuclear cells were used for TCR beta sequencing. Genomic DNA extraction from the blood cell samples was performed with the Qiagen DNeasy Blood Extraction Kit.

The V and J segments used are TRBV7-7 and TRBJ2-7; the D gene is perhaps TRBD2, on 7 matching bases. Sequencing was carried out using PBMCs. This receptor was taken from a man aged 40-55 years in good health and CMV-seronegative. The sequence in DNA is TGTGCTAGCAGCTTAGGGGGGGGCGGCACCTACGAGCAGTACTTC. It translates as CASSLGGGGTYEQYF.